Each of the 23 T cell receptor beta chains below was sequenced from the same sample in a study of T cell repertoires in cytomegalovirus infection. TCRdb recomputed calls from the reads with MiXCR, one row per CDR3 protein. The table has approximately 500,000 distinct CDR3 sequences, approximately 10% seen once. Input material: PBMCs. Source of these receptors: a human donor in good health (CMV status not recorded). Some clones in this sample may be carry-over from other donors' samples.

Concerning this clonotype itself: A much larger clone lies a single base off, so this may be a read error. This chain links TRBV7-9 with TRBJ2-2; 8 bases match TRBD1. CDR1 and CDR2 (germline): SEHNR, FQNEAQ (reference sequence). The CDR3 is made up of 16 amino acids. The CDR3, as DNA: TGTGCCAGCAGCCCCGGACAGGGAGTTTCCACCGGGGAGCTGGTTTTT. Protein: CASSPGQGVSTGELVF.

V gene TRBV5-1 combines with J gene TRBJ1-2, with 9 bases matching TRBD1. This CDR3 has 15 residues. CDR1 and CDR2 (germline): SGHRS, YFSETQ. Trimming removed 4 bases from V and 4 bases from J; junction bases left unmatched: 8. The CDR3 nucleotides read TGCGCCAGCAGCCCCGGACAGGGGAATCCCTATGGCTACACCTTC. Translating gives CASSPGQGNPYGYTF.

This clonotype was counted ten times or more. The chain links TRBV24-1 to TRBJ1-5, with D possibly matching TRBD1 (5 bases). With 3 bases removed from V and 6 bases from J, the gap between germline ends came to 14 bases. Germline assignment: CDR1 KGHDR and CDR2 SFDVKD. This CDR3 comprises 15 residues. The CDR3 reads CATSDVSGGFQPQHF. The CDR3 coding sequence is TGTGCCACCAGTGATGTCAGTGGGGGGTTTCAGCCCCAGCATTTT.

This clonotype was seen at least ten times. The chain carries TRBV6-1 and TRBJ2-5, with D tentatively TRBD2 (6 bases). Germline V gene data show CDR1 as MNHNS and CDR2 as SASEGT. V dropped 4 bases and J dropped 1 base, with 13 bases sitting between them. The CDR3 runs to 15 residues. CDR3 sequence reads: CASSGMPGLQETQYF. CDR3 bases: TGTGCCAGCAGTGGGATGCCGGGACTCCAAGAGACCCAGTACTTC.

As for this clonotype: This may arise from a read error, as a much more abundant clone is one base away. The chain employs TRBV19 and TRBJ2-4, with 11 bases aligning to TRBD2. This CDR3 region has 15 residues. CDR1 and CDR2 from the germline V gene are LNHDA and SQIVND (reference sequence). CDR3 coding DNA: TGTGCCAGTAGTATAGATCTAGCGGGAGGAAACATTAAGTACTTC. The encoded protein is CASSIDLAGGNIKYF.

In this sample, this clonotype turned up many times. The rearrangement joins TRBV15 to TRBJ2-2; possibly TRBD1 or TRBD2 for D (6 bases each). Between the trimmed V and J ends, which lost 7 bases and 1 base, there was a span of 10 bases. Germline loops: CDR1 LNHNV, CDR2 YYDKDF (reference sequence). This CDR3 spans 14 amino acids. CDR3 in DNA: TGTGCCACCACGCGGGGACAGAACACCGGGGAGCTGTTTTTT. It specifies CATTRGQNTGELFF.

Here the CDR3 DNA reads TGTGCCAGCGGACTAGCGGGAGTTTGGGACATTCAGTACTTC. This sequence encodes CASGLAGVWDIQYF. V usage is TRBV14 and J usage is TRBJ2-4; 13 bases fit TRBD2. The CDR3 runs to 14 residues. Germline values: CDR1 SGHDN, CDR2 FVKESK. With V trimmed by 8 bases and J by 8 bases, 6 bases remained unmatched. The full variable domain, with the rest looked up from reference TRBV14 and TRBJ2-4, is EAGVTQFPSHSVIEKGQTVTLRCDPISGHDNLYWYRRVMGKEIKFLLHFVKESKQDESGMPNNRFLAERTGGTYSTLKVQPAELEDSGVYFCASGLAGVWDIQYFGAGTRLSVL.

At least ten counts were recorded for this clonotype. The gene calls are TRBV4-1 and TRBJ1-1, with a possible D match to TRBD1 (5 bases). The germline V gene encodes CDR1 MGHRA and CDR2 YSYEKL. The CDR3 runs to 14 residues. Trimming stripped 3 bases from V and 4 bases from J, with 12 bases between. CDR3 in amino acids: CASSHFSGGTEAFF. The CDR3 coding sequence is TGCGCCAGCAGCCATTTCTCCGGGGGCACTGAAGCTTTCTTT.

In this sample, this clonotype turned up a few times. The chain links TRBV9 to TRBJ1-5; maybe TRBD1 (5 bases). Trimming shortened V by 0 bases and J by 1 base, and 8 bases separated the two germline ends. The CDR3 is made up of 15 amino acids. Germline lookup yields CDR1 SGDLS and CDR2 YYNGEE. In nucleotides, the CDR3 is TGTGCCAGCAGCGTAGAGGGACGGAGCAATCAGCCCCAGCATTTT. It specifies CASSVEGRSNQPQHF.

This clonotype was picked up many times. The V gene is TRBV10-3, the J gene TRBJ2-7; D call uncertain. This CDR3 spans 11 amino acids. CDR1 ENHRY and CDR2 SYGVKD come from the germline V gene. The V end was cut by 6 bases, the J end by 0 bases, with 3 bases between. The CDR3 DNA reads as TGTGCCATCAGGAGCTCCTACGAGCAGTACTTC. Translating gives CAIRSSYEQYF.

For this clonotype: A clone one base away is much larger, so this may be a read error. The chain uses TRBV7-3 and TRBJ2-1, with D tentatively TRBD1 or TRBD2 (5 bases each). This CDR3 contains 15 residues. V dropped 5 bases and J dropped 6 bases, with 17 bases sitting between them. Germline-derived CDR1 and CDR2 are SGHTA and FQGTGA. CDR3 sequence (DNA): TGTGCCAGCAGCCCTAGCTTATTTGGGGGCAATGAGCAGTTCTTC. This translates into CASSPSLFGGNEQFF.

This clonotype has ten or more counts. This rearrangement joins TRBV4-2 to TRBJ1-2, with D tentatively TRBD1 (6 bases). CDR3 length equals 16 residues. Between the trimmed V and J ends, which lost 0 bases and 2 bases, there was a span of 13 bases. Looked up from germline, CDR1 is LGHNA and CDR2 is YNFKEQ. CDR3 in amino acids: CASSQEKGGGNYGYTF. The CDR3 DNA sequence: TGTGCCAGCAGCCAAGAGAAAGGGGGAGGAAACTATGGCTACACCTTC.

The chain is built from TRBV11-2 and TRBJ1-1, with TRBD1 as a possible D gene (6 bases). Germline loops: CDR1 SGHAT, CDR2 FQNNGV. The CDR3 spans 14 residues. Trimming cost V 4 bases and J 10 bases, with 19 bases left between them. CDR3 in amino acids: CASSSLLTQGRAFF. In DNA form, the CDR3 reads TGTGCCAGCAGCTCCCTCCTTACTCAGGGGAGAGCTTTCTTT.

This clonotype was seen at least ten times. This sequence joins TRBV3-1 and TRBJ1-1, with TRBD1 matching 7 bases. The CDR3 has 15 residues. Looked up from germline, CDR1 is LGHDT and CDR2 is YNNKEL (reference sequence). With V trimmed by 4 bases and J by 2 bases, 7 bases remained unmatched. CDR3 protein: CASSLGTAVNTEAFF. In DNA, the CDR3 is TGTGCCAGCAGCCTCGGGACAGCTGTCAACACTGAAGCTTTCTTT.

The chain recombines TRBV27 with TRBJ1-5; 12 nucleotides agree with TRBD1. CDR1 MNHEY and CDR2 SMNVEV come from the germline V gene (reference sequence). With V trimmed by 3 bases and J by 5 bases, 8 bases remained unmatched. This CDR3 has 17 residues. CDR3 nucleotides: TGTGCCAGCAGTTTTGCCGGGACAGGGGGCACTTATCAGCCCCAGCATTTT. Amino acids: CASSFAGTGGTYQPQHF.

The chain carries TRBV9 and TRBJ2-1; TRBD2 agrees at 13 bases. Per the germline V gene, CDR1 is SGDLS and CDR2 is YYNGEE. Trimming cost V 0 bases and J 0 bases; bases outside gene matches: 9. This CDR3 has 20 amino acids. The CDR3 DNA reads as TGTGCCAGCAGCGTAGGACTAGCGGGAGGTCTCCGGAGCTCCTACAATGAGCAGTTCTTC. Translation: CASSVGLAGGLRSSYNEQFF. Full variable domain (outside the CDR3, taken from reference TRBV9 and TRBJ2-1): DSGVTQTPKHLITATGQRVTLRCSPRSGDLSVYWYQQSLDQGLQFLIQYYNGEERAKGNILERFSAQQFPDLHSELNLSSLELGDSALYFCASSVGLAGGLRSSYNEQFFGPGTRLTVL.

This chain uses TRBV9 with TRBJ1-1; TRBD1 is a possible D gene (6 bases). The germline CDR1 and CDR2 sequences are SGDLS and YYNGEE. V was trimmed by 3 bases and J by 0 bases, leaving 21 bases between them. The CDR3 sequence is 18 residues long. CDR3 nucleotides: TGTGCCAGCAGCGCGACCGGGACACCCTACGGAGTGAACACTGAAGCTTTCTTT. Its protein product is CASSATGTPYGVNTEAFF.

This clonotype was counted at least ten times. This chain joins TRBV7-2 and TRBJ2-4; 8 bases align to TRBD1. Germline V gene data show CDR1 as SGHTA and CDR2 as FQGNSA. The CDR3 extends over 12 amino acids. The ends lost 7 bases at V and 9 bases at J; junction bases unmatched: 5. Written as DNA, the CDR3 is TGTGCCAGCACCCTAGGACAGGGCATTCAGTACTTC. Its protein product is CASTLGQGIQYF.

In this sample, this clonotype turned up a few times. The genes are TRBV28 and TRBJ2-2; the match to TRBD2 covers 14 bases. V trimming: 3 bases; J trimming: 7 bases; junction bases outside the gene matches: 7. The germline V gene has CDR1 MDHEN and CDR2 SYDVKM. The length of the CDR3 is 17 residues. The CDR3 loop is CASSFPGLAGGVGELFF. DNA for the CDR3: TGTGCCAGCAGTTTCCCCGGACTAGCGGGAGGAGTCGGGGAGCTGTTTTTT.

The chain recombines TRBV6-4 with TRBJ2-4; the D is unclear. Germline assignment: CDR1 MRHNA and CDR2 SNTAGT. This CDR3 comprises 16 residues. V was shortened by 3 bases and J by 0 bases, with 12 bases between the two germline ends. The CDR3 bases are TGTGCCAGCAGTGATGTCGCCTCTCTAGCCAAAAACATTCAGTACTTC. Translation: CASSDVASLAKNIQYF.

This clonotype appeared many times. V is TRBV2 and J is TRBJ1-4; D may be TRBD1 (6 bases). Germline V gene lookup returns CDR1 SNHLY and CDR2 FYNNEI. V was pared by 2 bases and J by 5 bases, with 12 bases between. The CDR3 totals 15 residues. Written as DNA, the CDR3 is TGTGCCAGCAGTGAAAACGGACAGTTCAATGAAAAACTGTTTTTT. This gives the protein CASSENGQFNEKLFF.

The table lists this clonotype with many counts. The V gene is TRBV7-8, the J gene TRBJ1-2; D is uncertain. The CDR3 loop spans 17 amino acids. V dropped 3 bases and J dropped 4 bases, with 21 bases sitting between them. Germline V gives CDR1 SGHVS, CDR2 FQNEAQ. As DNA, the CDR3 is TGTGCCAGCAGCTTGAGAGAAACAGCCGTTAACTTCTATGGCTACACCTTC. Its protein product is CASSLRETAVNFYGYTF.

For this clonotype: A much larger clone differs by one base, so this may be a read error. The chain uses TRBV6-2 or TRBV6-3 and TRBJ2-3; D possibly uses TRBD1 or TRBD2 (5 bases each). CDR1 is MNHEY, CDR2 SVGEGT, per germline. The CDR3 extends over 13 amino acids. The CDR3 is CASEGSSTDTRYF. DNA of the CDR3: TGTGCCAGCGAGGGGTCTAGCACAGATACGCGGTATTTT.